The 19 T cell receptor beta chains below all came from one sample that was sequenced in a study of cytomegalovirus exposure and HLA in healthy donors. PCR involved 60 Vbeta and 13 Jbeta primers. Repertoires were generated with immunoSEQ multiplex PCR, while TCRdb's copy carries only in-frame clones and drops some. The sample has tens of thousands of clones; around 74% are singletons. The specimen sequenced was PBMCs. These receptors were taken from a young man in good health and CMV-seropositive.

This chain joins TRBV5-8 and TRBJ1-4, with D tentatively TRBD1 (6 bases). The CDR3 length is 16 residues. V lost 4 bases and J lost 2, with 15 bases in between. CDR1 is SGHTS, CDR2 YDEGEE, per germline. The CDR3 sequence is CASSAGAGFTNEKLFF. In DNA, the CDR3 is TGTGCCAGCAGCGCGGGGGCAGGGTTTACTAATGAAAAACTGTTTTTT.

This clone was recorded a few times. The chain couples TRBV2 to TRBJ1-6; TRBD1 agrees at 8 bases. CDR3 size: 15 residues. Per germline, CDR1 SNHLY and CDR2 FYNNEI. Trimming took 5 bases from V and 8 from J; bases not matched to a gene: 8. CDR3 coding DNA: TGTGCCAGCAGTTTATCTGGACAGGGACATTCACCCCTCCACTTT. As protein: CASSLSGQGHSPLHF. Combining the CDR3 with reference TRBV2 and TRBJ1-6 gives the whole variable domain EPEVTQTPSHQVTQMGQEVILRCVPISNHLYFYWYRQILGQKVEFLVSFYNNEISEKSEIFDDQFSVERPDGSNFTLKIRSTKLEDSAMYFCASSLSGQGHSPLHFGNGTRLTVT.

The CDR3 DNA is TGTGCCAGCAGCCCCTGGGCGAGCTCCTACAATGAGCAGTTCTTC. Translating gives CASSPWASSYNEQFF. The chain links TRBV5-6 to TRBJ2-1; D uncertain. Trimming removed 4 bases at V and 0 bases at J, with 11 bases between. The CDR3 runs 15 residues. Germline V gene lookup returns CDR1 SGHDT and CDR2 YYEEEE.

This chain links TRBV6-1 with TRBJ2-5; no firm D call. There are 11 residues in the CDR3. Germline CDR1 MNHNS, CDR2 SASEGT. V was shortened by 4 bases and J by 5 bases, with 5 bases between the two germline ends. The CDR3 nucleotides are TGTGCCAGCAGTGTCGTGGAGACCCAGTACTTC. It yields the protein CASSVVETQYF.

Worth noting for this clone: A junction end diverges from the germline sequence, so it may reflect a read error. Other DNA sequences from this sample encode an identical CDR3 as well. V gene TRBV2 combines with J gene TRBJ1-1, with 8 bases lining up with TRBD1. The length of the CDR3 is 15 residues. Germline loops: CDR1 SNHLY, CDR2 FYNNEI. Here the CDR3 reads CASSRQGTVNTEAFF. Written as DNA, the CDR3 is TGTGCCAGCAGTCGACAGGGGACGGTGAACACCGAAGCTTTCTTT.

V is TRBV6-1 and J is TRBJ2-7, with TRBD2 identical over 7 bases. The CDR3 has 15 amino acids. CDR1 MNHNS and CDR2 SASEGT come from the germline V gene. J gave up 3 bases and V 7 bases, and 12 bases lay outside the gene matches. As DNA, the CDR3 is TGTGCCAGCAACCCCCCCGGGGAGGGTGGCTACGAGCAGTACTTC. This gives the protein CASNPPGEGGYEQYF.

This clone has more than one count but fewer than ten. The chain carries TRBV25-1 and TRBJ2-7, with D possibly being TRBD1 (5 bases). Germline loops: CDR1 MGHDK, CDR2 SYGVNS. Trimming removed 6 bases at V and 3 bases at J, with 15 bases between. The CDR3 is made up of 14 amino acids. The CDR3 DNA reads as TGTGCCAGCAGATCGCAGGGTCCGAGCTACGAGCAGTACTTC. This codes for CASRSQGPSYEQYF.

The chain is built from TRBV9 and TRBJ2-7; TRBD1 matches at 8 bases. The CDR3 consists of 16 residues. CDR1 is SGDLS and CDR2 is YYNGEE in the germline V gene. J was trimmed by 1 base and V by 5 bases; bases with no gene match: 11. The CDR3 DNA is TGTGCCAGCAGTACAGGCCCAGGGGGCGCTTCCTACGAGCAGTACTTC. This translates into CASSTGPGGASYEQYF.

The rearrangement uses TRBV4-3 and TRBJ2-1; D is unresolved. Trimming took 0 bases from V and 8 from J, leaving 8 bases between them. Germline V gene sequence: CDR1 LGHNA, CDR2 YSLEER. This CDR3 contains 13 residues. In nucleotides, the CDR3 is TGCGCCAGCAGCCAAGATAGAGTCTATGAGCAGTTCTTC. It yields the protein CASSQDRVYEQFF.

This clone showed up just a few times. Germline and junction disagree at one end, which may indicate a read error. The chain is built from TRBV7-2 and TRBJ1-1; 7 positions match TRBD1. Germline V gives CDR1 SGHTA, CDR2 FQGNSA. The CDR3 spans 15 residues. CDR3 in amino acids: CASSLQTGMNTEAFF. In DNA, the CDR3 is TGTGCCAGCAGCTTACAGACAGGGATGAATACTGAAGCTTTCTTT.

The rearrangement uses TRBV7-3 and TRBJ1-2; TRBD1 matches 7 bases. This CDR3 has 13 residues. The trim removed 3 bases at V and 4 bases at J, leaving 2 bases unmatched. The germline V gene has CDR1 SGHTA and CDR2 FQGTGA. As DNA, the CDR3 is TGTGCCAGCAGCTTCGACAGGGCCTATGGCTACACCTTC. Amino acids: CASSFDRAYGYTF.

This clone has just one count. The chain recombines TRBV11-1 with TRBJ1-5; D not certain. The germline V and J ends were trimmed by 1 base and 7 bases, with 8 bases remaining between them. Germline-derived CDR1 and CDR2 are SGHAT and FQDESV (reference sequence). The CDR3 is 13 amino acids. For the CDR3, the DNA is TGTGCCAGCAGCTTAGGACAAAAACAGCCCCAGCATTTT. It specifies CASSLGQKQPQHF.

The chain uses TRBV14 and TRBJ1-4, with D maybe TRBD1 (5 bases). The CDR3 has 16 residues. The V and J ends lost 4 bases and 2 bases respectively, with 14 bases between them. The germline V gene encodes CDR1 SGHDN and CDR2 FVKESK. This CDR3 is CASSRMQGSTNEKLFF. In DNA form, the CDR3 reads TGTGCCAGCAGCCGCATGCAGGGCTCGACTAATGAAAAACTGTTTTTT.

The chain links TRBV19 to TRBJ2-3; 7 nucleotides match TRBD1. Germline assignment: CDR1 LNHDA and CDR2 SQIVND (reference sequence). The CDR3 is 15 amino acids. V shed 3 bases and J 0 bases; nucleotides not matched to a gene: 3. For the CDR3, the DNA is TGTGCCAGTAGTATGGGACAGTTTAGCACAGATACGCAGTATTTT. Translation gives CASSMGQFSTDTQYF.

A single count supports this clone. The genes are TRBV28 and TRBJ2-3; D is perhaps TRBD1 (6 bases). Between the trimmed V and J ends, which lost 6 bases and 6 bases, there was a span of 19 bases. The CDR3 loop spans 15 amino acids. Germline CDR1 reads MDHEN; CDR2 reads SYDVKM. The CDR3 loop reads CASRRQVSPPDTQYF. CDR3 bases: TGTGCCAGCAGGCGACAGGTTTCCCCTCCGGATACGCAGTATTTT.

This sequence joins TRBV6-5 and TRBJ2-6, with D tentatively TRBD1 (6 bases). CDR1 and CDR2 (germline): MNHEY, SVGAGI. CDR3 size: 15 residues. Trimming pared 8 bases from V and 4 bases from J, leaving 15 bases between. The CDR3 protein is CASRRQVTGANVLTF. The CDR3, as DNA: TGTGCCAGCCGCCGACAGGTAACCGGGGCCAACGTCCTGACTTTC.

A single count supports this clone. The rearrangement links TRBV27 to TRBJ2-6; TRBD2 matches 7 bases. This CDR3 region has 16 residues. Trimming cost V 2 bases and J 3 bases; bases outside gene matches: 4. Germline V gives CDR1 MNHEY, CDR2 SMNVEV (reference sequence). The CDR3 region has the DNA TGTGCCAGCAGTTTACCCCCGGGGGGTGGGGCCAACGTCCTGACTTTC. Its protein product is CASSLPPGGGANVLTF.

This clone has just a few counts. The rearrangement links TRBV5-5 to TRBJ1-4; D remains unclear. V gave up 3 bases and J gave up 2 bases, with 8 bases separating them. The germline V gene has CDR1 SGHKS and CDR2 YYEKEE (reference sequence). This CDR3 is 14 amino acids long. CDR3 sequence (DNA): TGTGCCAGCAGCTCACGGACTACTAATGAAAAACTGTTTTTT. Its translation is CASSSRTTNEKLFF.

This sequence joins TRBV5-1 and TRBJ1-1; D might be TRBD1 (6 bases). Germline loops: CDR1 SGHRS, CDR2 YFSETQ. V was clipped by 3 bases and J by 2 bases, with 20 bases between them. The CDR3 sequence is 17 residues long. The CDR3: CASSSQGWLVSNTEAFF. The CDR3 bases are TGCGCCAGCAGCTCACAGGGTTGGTTGGTGAGTAACACTGAAGCTTTCTTT.